This entry lists 21 T cell receptor beta chains sequenced from one sample in a study of early T cells in non-severe SARS-CoV-2 infection (dated by TCRdb to 2020 to 2023). The receptor library was made with 5' RACE. Sequencing was performed on a NextSeq 500. TCRdb trimmed public reads at Q25 via fastp, called clones via MiXCR and kept in-frame beta chains. Merged by CDR3 protein, the rows form single entries marked with the most common genes and DNA. Present in this sample are over 55,000 distinct CDR3 sequences, around an eighth of which were seen just once. The ten largest clones take up roughly 2.6% of the sample. The sample was whole blood, taken at baseline. Source of these receptors: an adult who was a healthcare worker with PCR-confirmed SARS-CoV-2 infection or an uninfected control (not recorded which).

V gene TRBV5-1 combines with J gene TRBJ1-1; D possibly corresponds to TRBD1 (5 bases). The CDR3 totals 15 residues. CDR1 SGHRS and CDR2 YFSETQ come from the germline V gene. V was trimmed by 2 bases and J by 5 bases, leaving 16 bases between them. CDR3 residues: CASSFSQGVLTEAFF. CDR3 DNA sequence: TGCGCCAGCAGCTTTAGTCAGGGCGTTTTGACTGAAGCTTTCTTT.

The chain joins TRBV5-1 to TRBJ1-2, with D perhaps TRBD1 (5 bases). The V gene's germline CDR1 is SGHRS and CDR2 YFSETQ. The ends were cut back, 0 bases at V and 8 bases at J, with 11 bases in the middle. The CDR3 has 13 amino acids. CDR3 in DNA: TGCGCCAGCAGCTTGGAAGGGGTCTGGGGCTACACCTTC. Its translation is CASSLEGVWGYTF.

The J gene is TRBJ2-1, the V gene TRBV9, with 11 bases lining up with TRBD2. CDR3 length: 16 amino acids. With V trimmed by 3 bases and J by 2 bases, 4 bases remained unmatched. Per germline, CDR1 SGDLS and CDR2 YYNGEE. As DNA, the CDR3 is TGTGCCAGCAGCGCGGCTAGCGGGGGGCCCTACAATGAGCAGTTCTTC. As protein: CASSAASGGPYNEQFF.

This clonotype occurred a few times. The chain has TRBV5-5 and TRBJ1-4; unclear D gene. The CDR3 has 15 amino acids. Per germline, CDR1 SGHKS and CDR2 YYEKEE (reference sequence). V was cut by 2 bases and J by 7 bases, with 15 bases left in between. CDR3 DNA sequence: TGTGCCAGCAGCTTAAACGAAGGGAACGGTGAAAAACTGTTTTTT. This codes for CASSLNEGNGEKLFF.

The J gene is TRBJ2-7, the V gene TRBV29-1, with D possibly TRBD1 on 6 matching bases. V was cut by 0 bases and J by 2 bases, with 17 bases left in between. Germline loops: CDR1 SQVTM, CDR2 ANQGSEA. The CDR3 loop spans 16 amino acids. This CDR3 reads CSVEDLTGPFTYEQYF. CDR3 sequence (DNA): TGCAGCGTTGAAGATCTGACAGGCCCGTTTACCTACGAGCAGTACTTC.

The V gene is TRBV12-3 or TRBV12-4, the J gene TRBJ2-7; D is ambiguous. With 2 bases removed from V and 6 bases from J, the gap between germline ends came to 8 bases. The CDR3 runs to 12 residues. This chain's CDR3 is CASSLSAGEQYF. Here the CDR3 DNA reads TGTGCCAGCAGTTTAAGCGCAGGCGAGCAGTACTTC.

This clonotype turned up a few times. The rearrangement joins TRBV7-2 to TRBJ1-4; weak D call: TRBD1 (6 bases). V gave up 6 bases and J gave up 1 base, with 9 bases separating them. The CDR3 is made up of 14 amino acids. CDR1 is SGHTA and CDR2 is FQGNSA in the germline V gene. As DNA, the CDR3 is TGTGCCAGCAGACAGGGAGGAACTAATGAAAAACTGTTTTTT. Translation: CASRQGGTNEKLFF.

This chain links TRBV6-6 with TRBJ1-2; 10 positions agree with TRBD1. This CDR3 has 14 residues. V lost 7 bases and J lost 6; bases outside the gene matches: 8. Germline lookup yields CDR1 MNHNY and CDR2 SVGAGI (reference sequence). This CDR3 reads CASTGSGQGNGYTF. The CDR3 DNA sequence: TGTGCCAGCACCGGGTCGGGACAGGGGAATGGCTACACCTTC.

Concerning this clonotype itself: A much larger clone sits a single nucleotide away, making a read error possible. The chain is built from TRBV7-3 and TRBJ2-3; TRBD2 aligns across 8 bases. Germline values: CDR1 SGHTA, CDR2 FQGTGA. There are 16 residues in the CDR3. The CDR3 bases are TGTGTCAGCAGCCAGAGTGGCGGGGGGCCTGGAGATACGCAGTATTTT. Translation: CVSSQSGGGPGDTQYF.

In nucleotides, the CDR3 is TGCGCCAGCAGCATTGACAGGGGTGACGCTGAAGCTTTCTTT. Protein: CASSIDRGDAEAFF. The chain links TRBV5-1 to TRBJ1-1; 8 nucleotides align to TRBD1. V trimming: 4 bases; J trimming: 6 bases; junction bases outside the gene matches: 8. The CDR3 totals 14 residues. Per germline, CDR1 SGHRS and CDR2 YFSETQ. Variable domain in full (rest from reference TRBV5-1 and TRBJ1-1): KAGVTQTPRYLIKTRGQQVTLSCSPISGHRSVSWYQQTPGQGLQFLFEYFSETQRNKGNFPGRFSGRQFSNSRSEMNVSTLELGDSALYLCASSIDRGDAEAFFGQGTRLTVV.

V usage is TRBV3-1 and J usage is TRBJ2-1; possible D gene TRBD1, 6 bases. CDR1 LGHDT and CDR2 YNNKEL come from the germline V gene (reference sequence). V was clipped by 4 bases and J by 0 bases, with 10 bases between them. The CDR3 sequence is 15 residues long. CDR3 coding DNA: TGTGCCAGCAGCCTCGACAGGAGCTCCTACAATGAGCAGTTCTTC. This sequence encodes CASSLDRSSYNEQFF.

J is TRBJ2-6 and V is TRBV6-6; D gene uncertain. The CDR3 consists of 16 residues. Trimming pared 5 bases from V and 2 bases from J, leaving 13 bases between. Germline CDR1 reads MNHNY; CDR2 reads SVGAGI (reference sequence). The CDR3 bases are TGTGCCAGCAGTGCAACTCGTAACCCTGGGGCCAACGTCCTGACTTTC. It translates to CASSATRNPGANVLTF.

This clonotype was detected a few times. One junction end disagrees with the germline gene, perhaps due to a read error. The rearrangement links TRBV11-2 to TRBJ2-5; 7 bases are a match to TRBD2. Germline-derived CDR1 and CDR2 are SGHAT and FQNNGV. The CDR3 length is 13 residues. CDR3 region: CGSSGGLQETQYF. As DNA, the CDR3 is TGTGGCAGCTCGGGAGGACTACAAGAGACCCAGTACTTC.

This clonotype was detected a few times. J is TRBJ1-2 and V is TRBV12-3 or TRBV12-4, with unresolved D. V dropped 2 bases and J dropped 8 bases, with 6 bases sitting between them. The CDR3 loop spans 11 amino acids. CDR3 sequence reads: CASSLKSGYTF. In nucleotides, the CDR3 is TGTGCCAGCAGTTTAAAGAGCGGCTACACCTTC.

The chain recombines TRBV7-2 with TRBJ1-4; D gene ambiguous. Germline-derived CDR1 and CDR2 are SGHTA and FQGNSA. The CDR3 loop spans 13 amino acids. V was pared by 2 bases and J by 11 bases, with 12 bases between. This chain's CDR3 is CASSLFASLKLFF. In DNA, the CDR3 is TGTGCCAGCAGCTTATTTGCTTCTCTGAAACTGTTTTTT.

The sample holds a few counts of this clonotype. This rearrangement joins TRBV9 to TRBJ1-2, with D possibly matching TRBD1 (6 bases). Trimming pared 5 bases from V and 4 bases from J, leaving 27 bases between. CDR3 size: 18 residues. Germline CDR1 SGDLS, CDR2 YYNGEE. CDR3 coding DNA: TGTGCCAGCAGTTTCGGCCCAATGACTGGAACAGGGAGCTATGGCTACACCTTC. This codes for CASSFGPMTGTGSYGYTF.

The rearrangement links TRBV7-2 to TRBJ1-2; D may be TRBD1 (5 bases). V lost 5 bases to trimming and J lost 5 bases, with 12 bases between them. Germline V gene lookup returns CDR1 SGHTA and CDR2 FQGNSA. This CDR3 region has 13 residues. The DNA for the CDR3 is TGTGCCAGCAGCCCCGACAGACAATATGGCTACACCTTC. Encoded protein: CASSPDRQYGYTF.

This clonotype was seen only a few times. The chain uses TRBV20-1 and TRBJ2-1; D possibly corresponds to TRBD2 (5 bases). Deletions cut 2 bases from V and 0 bases from J, with 8 bases between. The CDR3 covers 14 residues. Germline CDR1 DFQATT, CDR2 SNEGSKA (reference sequence). This CDR3 is CSARSGSSYNEQFF. CDR3 bases: TGCAGTGCTAGATCGGGGAGCTCCTACAATGAGCAGTTCTTC.

There are many counts of this clonotype. This chain links TRBV11-2 with TRBJ1-1; D gene unclear. Germline V gene lookup returns CDR1 SGHAT and CDR2 FQNNGV. CDR3 size: 14 residues. Trimming stripped 3 bases from V and 1 base from J, with 9 bases between. This chain's CDR3 is CASSFSYRNTEAFF. In DNA form, the CDR3 reads TGTGCCAGCAGCTTCTCTTACAGGAACACTGAAGCTTTCTTT.

This clonotype was observed a few times. V usage is TRBV4-3 and J usage is TRBJ2-7, with D perhaps being TRBD1 or TRBD2 (5 bases each). The V end was cut by 0 bases, the J end by 2 bases, with 14 bases between. Germline V gene sequence: CDR1 LGHNA, CDR2 YSLEER. The CDR3 loop spans 16 amino acids. The CDR3 DNA reads as TGCGCCAGCAGCCAAGAGGTCGGGGCGCGCCCCTACGAGCAGTACTTC. It codes for CASSQEVGARPYEQYF.

This clonotype is labeled as medium-sized. The V and J genes are TRBV28 and TRBJ2-7; 7 bases align to TRBD1. Germline CDR1 is MDHEN and CDR2 is SYDVKM. Unmatched junction bases numbered 1, after V lost 8 bases and J lost 0 bases. The CDR3 totals 12 residues. CDR3 in amino acids: CASGTDSYEQYF. The CDR3 DNA reads as TGTGCCAGCGGGACAGACTCCTACGAGCAGTACTTC.